These T cell receptor beta chains were read from a single sample in a study of human T cells and chemical hapten exposure. TCRdb reanalysed the RACE reads using MiXCR and keeps one entry per CDR3 protein. The data hold 73,000 or so distinct CDR3 sequences, with about 9% observed a single time. This specimen was whole blood, taken in connection with sensitization to the hapten diphenylcyclopropenone (DPC). The receptors come from a woman aged 50 to 60 with alopecia areata. Some clones in this sample may be carry-over from other donors' samples. CDR3s include the opening cysteine and the closing phenylalanine or tryptophan. Each record gives: V gene, D gene, clone size, J gene, CDR3 protein, CDR3 DNA. The D gene is left open where the match is weak. Expanded clones are given a class, and other clones once, few, many or no size at all.

v_gene: TRBV12-3/TRBV12-4; d_gene: TRBD2; abundance: few; j_gene: TRBJ2-7; CDR3aa: CASSLRREGAEQYF; CDR3nt: TGTGCCAGCAGCCTGCGGCGGGAGGGGGCCGAGCAGTACTTC
v_gene: TRBV12-3/TRBV12-4; d_gene: TRBD2; abundance: NA; j_gene: TRBJ2-3; CDR3aa: CASSYSGGAGDTQYF; CDR3nt: TGTGCCAGCAGCTATAGCGGGGGGGCAGGAGATACGCAGTATTTT
v_gene: TRBV12-3/TRBV12-4; d_gene: TRBD1; abundance: NA; j_gene: TRBJ1-2; CDR3aa: CASSRGKDYGYTF; CDR3nt: TGTGCCAGCAGCAGGGGGAAGGACTATGGCTACACCTTC
v_gene: TRBV7-2; d_gene: NA; abundance: NA; j_gene: TRBJ2-4; CDR3aa: CASSPSDRGLNIQYF; CDR3nt: TGTGCCAGCAGCCCATCTGACCGGGGATTAAACATTCAGTACTTC
v_gene: TRBV20-1; d_gene: NA; abundance: many; j_gene: TRBJ1-1; CDR3aa: CSARKMNTEAFF; CDR3nt: TGCAGTGCCCGCAAGATGAACACTGAAGCTTTCTTT
v_gene: TRBV4-3; d_gene: TRBD2; abundance: many; j_gene: TRBJ2-7; CDR3aa: CASSPPGVAGVREQYF; CDR3nt: TGCGCCAGCAGCCCGCCAGGGGTAGCGGGAGTGAGGGAGCAGTACTTC
v_gene: TRBV4-1; d_gene: NA; abundance: few; j_gene: TRBJ2-7; CDR3aa: CASSQWQTSYEQYF; CDR3nt: TGCGCCAGCAGCCAGTGGCAGACCTCCTACGAGCAGTACTTC
v_gene: TRBV29-1; d_gene: TRBD1; abundance: NA; j_gene: TRBJ1-2; CDR3aa: CSVEQGDSYGYTF; CDR3nt: TGCAGCGTTGAGCAGGGGGATTCCTATGGCTACACCTTC
v_gene: TRBV27; d_gene: NA; abundance: many; j_gene: TRBJ2-7; CDR3aa: CASSPVGGEQYF; CDR3nt: TGTGCCAGCAGTCCCGTTGGGGGGGAGCAGTACTTC
v_gene: TRBV19; d_gene: TRBD1; abundance: many; j_gene: TRBJ1-5; CDR3aa: CASSPWTGGRNQPQHF; CDR3nt: TGTGCCAGTAGTCCGTGGACAGGGGGCCGCAATCAGCCCCAGCATTTT
v_gene: TRBV6-1; d_gene: TRBD1; abundance: few; j_gene: TRBJ1-1; CDR3aa: CASENPDRGGTEAFF; CDR3nt: TGTGCCAGCGAAAATCCGGACAGGGGAGGGACTGAAGCTTTCTTT
v_gene: TRBV12-3/TRBV12-4; d_gene: NA; abundance: NA; j_gene: TRBJ2-4; CDR3aa: CASSWEGQGAKNIQYF; CDR3nt: TGTGCCAGCAGTTGGGAAGGGCAGGGAGCCAAAAACATTCAGTACTTC
v_gene: TRBV3-1; d_gene: TRBD2; abundance: NA; j_gene: TRBJ2-2; CDR3aa: CASSQGRRGGPTGELFF; CDR3nt: TGTGCCAGCAGCCAAGGAAGGCGGGGGGGGCCTACCGGGGAGCTGTTTTTT
v_gene: TRBV6-5; d_gene: TRBD1; abundance: NA; j_gene: TRBJ1-1; CDR3aa: CASRDNRGVEAFF; CDR3nt: TGTGCCAGCAGAGATAACAGGGGTGTGGAAGCTTTCTTT
v_gene: TRBV27; d_gene: TRBD2; abundance: few; j_gene: TRBJ2-3; CDR3aa: CASSWSSGALVDTQYF; CDR3nt: TGTGCCAGCAGTTGGTCTAGCGGGGCCCTGGTAGATACGCAGTATTTT
v_gene: TRBV4-3; d_gene: NA; abundance: NA; j_gene: TRBJ2-7; CDR3aa: CASSPGTASYEQYF; CDR3nt: TGCGCCAGCAGCCCCGGGACGGCGTCCTACGAGCAGTACTTC
v_gene: TRBV27; d_gene: NA; abundance: many; j_gene: TRBJ1-3; CDR3aa: CASSLSAAGNTIYF; CDR3nt: TGTGCCAGCAGTTTATCGGCAGCAGGAAACACCATATATTTT
v_gene: TRBV20-1; d_gene: TRBD2; abundance: NA; j_gene: TRBJ2-5; CDR3aa: CSATEGLAGVLGGETQYF; CDR3nt: TGCAGTGCTACAGAAGGGTTAGCGGGGGTCCTAGGGGGGGAGACCCAGTACTTC
v_gene: TRBV12-3/TRBV12-4; d_gene: NA; abundance: NA; j_gene: TRBJ2-2; CDR3aa: CASSLRGALNTGELFF; CDR3nt: TGTGCCAGCAGTTTACGGGGCGCCTTGAACACCGGGGAGCTGTTTTTT
v_gene: TRBV20-1; d_gene: NA; abundance: few; j_gene: TRBJ1-1; CDR3aa: CSATRPENTEAFF; CDR3nt: TGCAGTGCTACCAGGCCAGAGAACACTGAAGCTTTCTTT
v_gene: TRBV11-2; d_gene: TRBD1; abundance: NA; j_gene: TRBJ2-2; CDR3aa: CASSLQGQPFDTGELFF; CDR3nt: TGTGCCAGCAGCCTGCAGGGACAGCCCTTCGACACCGGGGAGCTGTTTTTT
v_gene: TRBV13; d_gene: TRBD1; abundance: few; j_gene: TRBJ2-3; CDR3aa: CASSSWDRGRPDTQYF; CDR3nt: TGTGCCAGCAGTTCGTGGGACAGGGGTCGGCCAGATACGCAGTATTTT
v_gene: TRBV19; d_gene: TRBD1; abundance: NA; j_gene: TRBJ1-2; CDR3aa: CASSPLGTDYGYTF; CDR3nt: TGTGCCAGTAGCCCCTTGGGGACAGACTATGGCTACACCTTC
v_gene: TRBV7-9; d_gene: NA; abundance: many; j_gene: TRBJ2-5; CDR3aa: CASSPPRRNGETQYF; CDR3nt: TGTGCCAGCAGCCCTCCCCGGCGGAATGGGGAGACCCAGTACTTC
v_gene: TRBV19; d_gene: NA; abundance: few; j_gene: TRBJ2-6; CDR3aa: CASSPKKGYGANVLTF; CDR3nt: TGTGCCAGTAGCCCGAAGAAAGGTTATGGGGCCAACGTCCTGACTTTC
v_gene: TRBV7-9; d_gene: NA; abundance: NA; j_gene: TRBJ2-7; CDR3aa: CASSSTHPGEQYF; CDR3nt: TGTGCCAGCAGTTCCACGCACCCGGGCGAGCAGTACTTC
v_gene: TRBV20-1; d_gene: NA; abundance: many; j_gene: TRBJ2-7; CDR3aa: CSASRERDEQYF; CDR3nt: TGCAGTGCTAGTCGGGAAAGAGACGAGCAGTACTTC
v_gene: TRBV5-1; d_gene: TRBD2; abundance: NA; j_gene: TRBJ2-7; CDR3aa: CASSLEASGGLGEQYF; CDR3nt: TGCGCCAGCAGCTTGGAGGCTAGCGGGGGGCTGGGAGAGCAGTACTTC
v_gene: TRBV30; d_gene: NA; abundance: few; j_gene: TRBJ1-6; CDR3aa: CAWNVGANSPLHF; CDR3nt: TGTGCCTGGAATGTAGGGGCCAATTCACCCCTCCACTTT
v_gene: TRBV29-1; d_gene: NA; abundance: many; j_gene: TRBJ1-1; CDR3aa: CSVSGTIMNTEAFF; CDR3nt: TGCAGCGTTTCCGGGACCATCATGAACACTGAAGCTTTCTTT
v_gene: TRBV20-1; d_gene: NA; abundance: many; j_gene: TRBJ2-4; CDR3aa: CSARDAGFRNIQYF; CDR3nt: TGCAGTGCTAGAGATGCAGGGTTTCGAAACATTCAGTACTTC
v_gene: TRBV5-1; d_gene: TRBD2; abundance: many; j_gene: TRBJ2-3; CDR3aa: CASSRMTSGGTDTQYF; CDR3nt: TGCGCCAGCAGCCGTATGACTAGCGGAGGAACAGATACGCAGTATTTT
v_gene: TRBV15; d_gene: NA; abundance: NA; j_gene: TRBJ1-4; CDR3aa: CATSNRDLGRKLFF; CDR3nt: TGTGCCACCAGCAACCGGGACCTGGGGAGAAAACTGTTTTTT
v_gene: TRBV25-1; d_gene: NA; abundance: NA; j_gene: TRBJ2-5; CDR3aa: CASSEGETQYF; CDR3nt: TGTGCCAGCAGTGAGGGAGAGACCCAGTACTTC
v_gene: TRBV7-7; d_gene: NA; abundance: many; j_gene: TRBJ1-3; CDR3aa: CASSPGAEGNTIYF; CDR3nt: TGTGCCAGCAGCCCCGGGGCCGAAGGAAACACCATATATTTT